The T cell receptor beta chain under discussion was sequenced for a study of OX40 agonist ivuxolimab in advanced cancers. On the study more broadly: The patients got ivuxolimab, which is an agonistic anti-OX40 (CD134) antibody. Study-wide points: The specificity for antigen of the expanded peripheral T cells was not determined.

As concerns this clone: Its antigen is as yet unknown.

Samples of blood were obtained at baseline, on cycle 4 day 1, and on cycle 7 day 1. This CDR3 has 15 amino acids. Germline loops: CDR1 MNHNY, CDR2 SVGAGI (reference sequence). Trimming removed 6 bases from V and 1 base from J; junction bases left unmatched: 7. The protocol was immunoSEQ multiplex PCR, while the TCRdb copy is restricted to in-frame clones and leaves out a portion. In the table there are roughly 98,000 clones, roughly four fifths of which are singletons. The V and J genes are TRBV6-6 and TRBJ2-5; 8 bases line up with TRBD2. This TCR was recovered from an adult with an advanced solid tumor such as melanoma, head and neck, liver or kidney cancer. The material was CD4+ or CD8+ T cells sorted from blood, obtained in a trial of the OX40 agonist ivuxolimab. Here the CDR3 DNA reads TGTGCCAGCAGCGACCGTACTAGCGGCCAAGAGACCCAGTACTTC. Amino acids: CASSDRTSGQETQYF.